The TCR beta chain described here comes from a study of blood T cells in healthy people across ages (dated by TCRdb to between 2015 and 2016). In terms of the full investigation: In model experiments, template switching captured about one uniquely barcoded TCR beta cDNA molecule for every two T cells. Age-related changes in TCR beta repertoire diversity were measured in the study by deep sequencing normalized with unique cDNA molecular identifiers. The donors were divided into four age groups: young (average around 16 years), middle-aged (roughly 42), aged (roughly 66) and long-lived (about 90). To avoid experimental bias, donors of different ages were distributed randomly across sequencing lanes. For two donors (one aged 18 to 29 and one aged 80 or older), the study analyzed two additional independent replicas of 1 million unique cDNA reads from the same blood draw.

The donors were 40 or so Caucasian individuals from Russia, aged about 6 to 100 years, who were systemically healthy. Each donor gave approximately 9.4 milliliters of peripheral blood, drawn into EDTA-treated Vacutainer tubes. Ficoll-Paque density-gradient centrifugation was used to isolate PBMCs, with at least 7 million per sample. Trizol reagent was used to extract total RNA from the PBMCs, yielding at least 5 micrograms per sample. For every donor, flow cytometry on a PBMC aliquot measured the percentage of naive CD45RAhigh/CD27high T cells. The germline V gene specifies SGHAT as CDR1 and FQNNGV as CDR2. V loses 2 bases of germline sequence and J loses 6 bases, and the interval between the two ends is 13 bases. From the cysteine through the phenylalanine, the CDR3 covers 14 amino acids. Only the CDR3 region is kept as DNA, spanning 42 bases read in frame from base 1. Study-wide findings and limitations: A strong correlation was found between observed TCR beta diversity and the percentage of naive T cells measured by flow cytometry. As age increased, observed TCR beta diversity per million T cells dropped in a roughly linear way, and a significant reduction was already evident by age 40. Donor CMV infection status was unknown, potentially confounding age-related changes in expanded clonotypes. Because profiling used bulk unsorted PBMCs, naive and antigen-experienced compartments could not be compared conclusively. The long-lived group showed more naive CD4+ T cells, fewer expanded clones and increased TCR diversity than the aged group, suggesting age selection. Total diversity estimates from one million sequenced T cells were considered lower bounds and underestimates.

Library creation used 5' RACE. Sequencer: Illumina HiSeq 2500. A second PCR of about 6 to 11 cycles was run with a J-beta primer mix and a sample-barcoded 5' primer. A unique molecular identifier was introduced onto each TCR beta cDNA molecule by a template-switch 5' adaptor carrying 12 random nucleotides. Each sample yielded at least 3 million CDR3-containing paired-end reads. The Mint cDNA synthesis kit, primed by a TRBC-specific oligonucleotide, was used to synthesize first-strand cDNA from all RNA. Following uracil-DNA glycosylase treatment, a first 18-cycle PCR with universal primers M1SS and BC2_uni_R was performed on all cDNA. In the original analysis: For normalization, 1 million high-quality reads, each with a distinct molecular identifier, were randomly selected from each sample. Instead of being binned into consensus sequences, reads with shared molecular identifiers were discarded. MiTCR, run with a Q25 quality threshold and the strictest error-elimination algorithm, handled CDR3 identification, clonotype clustering and error correction. A nonparametric unseen species model with Euler transformation was used to estimate a lower bound on total TCR beta diversity. TCRdb passed the public sequencing reads through fastp at Q25 and MiXCR, retaining productive beta sequences. Each CDR3 protein gets just one entry, which takes the most common genes and DNA from the rows behind it. The authors' filters were not applied to this entry. The sample table lists 710,000 or so distinct CDR3 sequences, over 20% of them with a count of one. Of the sample, roughly 22% falls within the top ten clones.

With respect to this clonotype: Its target antigen remains unknown. Base qualities are not provided; no much larger clone lies one nucleotide away.

The origin of this receptor is an older man in good health. This sequence uses TRBV11-2 and TRBJ1-2; matching of 5 bases hints at TRBD1 as the D gene. The sequenced sample consisted of blood. For the CDR3, the sequence is CASSLRPGSNGYTF. The nucleotide sequence reads TGTGCCAGCAGCTTAAGGCCAGGGTCTAATGGCTACACCTTC.